The clone carrying this T cell receptor (beta chain) showed up just a few times. Its specificity is not known. These data are taken from a study of T cell repertoires in cytomegalovirus infection. Whole-study context: HLA-C-restricted CMV epitopes, recently identified, and well-studied HLA-B-restricted ones were used by the study. Indications came from public TCR beta signatures; they pointed to CMV infection and to a matching HLA type.

Study results and caveats: Cumulative frequency of public TCR beta families picked out carriers of CMV plus the relevant HLA. CMV-specific TCR beta clonotypes restricted by HLA-C were the ones dominating the ex vivo response.

In TCRdb, the reads were re-called with MiXCR into one record per CDR3 protein. The sample has 55,000 to 85,000 distinct CDR3 sequences, 20% to 25% seen once; the top ten hold 55% to 75%. In germline, CDR1 is LGHNT, CDR2 FRNRAP. The CDR3 is 16 amino acids. V was cut by 5 bases and J by 8 bases, with 21 bases left in between. The chain employs TRBV12-5 and TRBJ1-4; D gene ambiguous. The receptor comes from a human donor in good health (CMV status not recorded). Some clones in this sample may be carry-over from other donors' samples. The starting material was CD8+ T cells from cultured PBMCs, obtained from culture after CMV antigen stimulation. As DNA, the CDR3 is TGTGCTAGTGGTCCGTTTGACGAGGGAGGAATGGAAAAACTGTTTTTT. Residues: CASGPFDEGGMEKLFF.